This T cell receptor (beta chain) was sequenced for a study of blood T cell repertoires in COVID-19. About the research overall: The United States, Italy and Spain supplied acute and convalescent COVID-19 samples. Sources were T cells, B-cell-depleted T cells, or PBMCs; the material itself was cDNA or gDNA.

This clone has a single count. Authors' processing steps: Cell counts per sample came from amplifying reference gene primers. The method was immunoSEQ multiplex PCR; TCRdb's version includes in-frame clones alone and lacks a portion of them. V, J and clone size are those of that table, while D and trimming were read from the DNA. The sample has some 200,000 clones, roughly nine tenths seen once. The source is a woman aged 18-29 years in a cohort exposed to, infected with or recovered from COVID-19 (not recorded which). Material: PBMCs or T cells enriched from blood (not recorded which).

CDR3 bases: TGTGCCAGCAGTTCCGGGGGGGCGGTTTTGTATGGCTACACCTTC. This translates into CASSSGGAVLYGYTF. The chain joins TRBV27 to TRBJ1-2; tentatively, D is TRBD1 (6 bases). Trimming took 4 bases from V and 5 from J, leaving 17 bases between them. The CDR3 is made up of 15 amino acids. CDR1 and CDR2 from the germline V gene are MNHEY and SMNVEV (reference sequence).